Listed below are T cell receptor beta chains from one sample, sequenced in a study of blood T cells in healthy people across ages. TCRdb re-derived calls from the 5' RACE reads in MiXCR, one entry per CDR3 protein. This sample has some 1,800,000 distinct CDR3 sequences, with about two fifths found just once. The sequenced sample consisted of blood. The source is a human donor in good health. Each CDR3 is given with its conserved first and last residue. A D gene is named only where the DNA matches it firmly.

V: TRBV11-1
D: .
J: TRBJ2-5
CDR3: CASSPRLLSETQYF

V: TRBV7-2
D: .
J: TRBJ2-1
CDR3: CASSLWRQSNEQFF

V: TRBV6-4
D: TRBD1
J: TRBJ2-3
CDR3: CASSDSTGGPDTQYF

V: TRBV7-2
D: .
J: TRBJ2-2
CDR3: CASSFQRDTGELFF

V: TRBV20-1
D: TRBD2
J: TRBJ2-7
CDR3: CSAPRGGWRSDEQYF

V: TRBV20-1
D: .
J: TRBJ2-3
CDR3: CSARLTGSDTQYF

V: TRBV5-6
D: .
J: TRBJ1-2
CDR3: CASSFGETNYGYTF

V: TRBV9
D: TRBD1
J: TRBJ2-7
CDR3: CASSASKDRGNYEQYF

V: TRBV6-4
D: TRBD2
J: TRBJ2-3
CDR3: CASSDSAWTSTTDTQYF

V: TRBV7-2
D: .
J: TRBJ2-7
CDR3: CASSLVRGREQYF

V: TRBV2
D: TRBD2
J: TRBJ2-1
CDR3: CASSGFSGGTSSYNEQFF

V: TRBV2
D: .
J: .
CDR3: CASNSWRGDSSSEQYF

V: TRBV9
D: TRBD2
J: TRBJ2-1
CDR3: CASSVVAGAAHYNEQFF

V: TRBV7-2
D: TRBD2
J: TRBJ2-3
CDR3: CASSLGWSGGSDTQYF

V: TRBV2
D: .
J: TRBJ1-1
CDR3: CASRDPGFNTEAFF

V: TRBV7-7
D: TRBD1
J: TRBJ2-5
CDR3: CASSLALRGRETQYF

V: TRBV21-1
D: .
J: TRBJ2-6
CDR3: CASSKQYPGGSSGANVLTF

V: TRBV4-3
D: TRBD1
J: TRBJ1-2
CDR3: CASSLLEGTGGDGYTF

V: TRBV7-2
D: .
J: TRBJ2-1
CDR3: CASSLERGLTNEQFF

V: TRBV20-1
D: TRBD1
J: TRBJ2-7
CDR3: CSAPGQGWYEQYF

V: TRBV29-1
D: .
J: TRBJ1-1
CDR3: CSVQRNTEAFF

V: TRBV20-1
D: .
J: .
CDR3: CSALIRGASYNEQYF

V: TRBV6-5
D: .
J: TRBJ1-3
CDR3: CASSYSGRNSGNTIYF

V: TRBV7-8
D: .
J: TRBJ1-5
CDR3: CASSPLGSHSNQPQHF

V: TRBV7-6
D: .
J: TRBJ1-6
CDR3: CASSLAAVSSYNSPLHF

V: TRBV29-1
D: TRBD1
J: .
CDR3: CSVDRDISSYNEQYF

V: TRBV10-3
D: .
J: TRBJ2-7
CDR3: CAISESGWAWKYF

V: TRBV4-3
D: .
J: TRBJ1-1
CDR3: CASSQKIGENTEAFF

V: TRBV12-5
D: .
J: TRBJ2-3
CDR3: CASGFTGLSADTQYF

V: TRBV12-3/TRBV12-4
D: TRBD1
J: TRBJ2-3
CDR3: CASSLVGTEDTDTQYF

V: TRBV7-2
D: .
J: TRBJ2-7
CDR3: CASSWSPGSYERYF

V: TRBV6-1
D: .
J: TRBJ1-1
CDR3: CASSELGGVHAEAFF

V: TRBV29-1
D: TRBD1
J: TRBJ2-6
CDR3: CSALDRGRRSGANVLTF

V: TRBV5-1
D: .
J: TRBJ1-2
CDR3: CASSLEWSNYGYTF

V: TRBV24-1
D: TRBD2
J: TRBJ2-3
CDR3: CATSDSTSGGAYTDTQYF

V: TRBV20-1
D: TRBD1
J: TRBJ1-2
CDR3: CSARGDRSYGYTF

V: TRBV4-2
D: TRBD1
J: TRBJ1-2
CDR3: CASSQAGQGNYGYTF

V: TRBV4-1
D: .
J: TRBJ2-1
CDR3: CASSLVPTGLHNEQFF

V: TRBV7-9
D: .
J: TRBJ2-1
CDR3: CASSLTAGIVDYNEQFF

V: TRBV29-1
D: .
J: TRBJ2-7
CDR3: CSVDYREAGLRGQYF

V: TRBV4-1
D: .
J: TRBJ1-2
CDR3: CASSQLGQDYGYTF

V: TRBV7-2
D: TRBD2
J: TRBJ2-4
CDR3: CASSLRLAGSKNIQYF

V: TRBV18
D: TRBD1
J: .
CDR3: CASSRILTGEGETQYF

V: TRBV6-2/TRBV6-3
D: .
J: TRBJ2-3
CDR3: CASSPRDDTQYF

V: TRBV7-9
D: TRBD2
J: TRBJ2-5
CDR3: CASSLSSGGLYQETQYF

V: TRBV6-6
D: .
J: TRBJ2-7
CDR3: CASSYRPAERYEQYF

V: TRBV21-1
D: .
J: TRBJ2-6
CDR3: CASSNKTGGSGANVLTF